This TCR beta chain emerged from a study of cytomegalovirus exposure and HLA in healthy donors. Vbeta (60) and Jbeta (13) primers were used in the PCR. In the authors' methods: The count from a later analysis was 70 million to 85 million unique TCR beta chains, roughly 11 million of them shared. Only in-frame clones appear in the TCRdb table, and some are missing; sequencing was by immunoSEQ multiplex PCR. The D gene and trimming were derived from the DNA, and the V and J assignments and clone size from that table. The profile shows about 44,000 clones, around 90% of them singletons. The CDR3 covers 13 residues. Germline CDR1 SNHLY, CDR2 FYNNEI.

This TCR derives from a middle-aged woman in good health and CMV-seropositive. The chain combines TRBV2 with TRBJ2-5, with 7 bases aligning to TRBD1. The end of the DNA is better explained by TRBJ2-7, so the J call may be wrong. The material sequenced was PBMCs. CDR3 residues: CASRQTGLNEQYF. CDR3 nucleotide sequence: TGTGCCAGCAGACAGACAGGGTTGAACGAGCAGTACTTC.